Listed below are T cell receptor beta chains from one sample, sequenced in a study of blood T cells in healthy people across ages. TCRdb reprocessed the 5' RACE reads with MiXCR, giving one entry per CDR3 protein. Of roughly 1,100,000 distinct CDR3 sequences in the sample, 20% to 25% were seen once. These data were likewise used in another study, on T cells of mothers and their children.

Sequenced: blood. These receptors were obtained from a girl aged 2-9 years in good health. Each CDR3 is given with its conserved first and last residue. Each record gives: D gene, clone size, V gene, J gene, CDR3 protein, CDR3 DNA. A D gene is named only where the DNA matches it firmly. Expanded clones are given a class, and other clones once, few, many or no size at all.

>TRBD1|once|TRBV19|TRBJ2-7
CAVWDRTSYEQYF
TGTGCCGTCTGGGACAGGACTTCCTACGAGCAGTACTTC
>.|few|TRBV12-3/TRBV12-4|TRBJ2-3
CASSLGAGTSTDTQYF
TGTGCCAGCAGTTTAGGGGCAGGTACTAGCACAGATACGCAGTATTTT
>.|.|TRBV12-3/TRBV12-4|TRBJ2-2
CASSTTVIFTGELFF
TGTGCCAGCAGTACCACAGTAATCTTCACGGGGGAGCTGTTTTTT
>.|.|TRBV12-3/TRBV12-4|TRBJ1-1
CASSSDPGFGGPTEAFF
TGTGCCAGCAGTTCGGATCCAGGCTTTGGGGGCCCAACTGAAGCTTTCTTT
>.|few|TRBV7-6|TRBJ1-2
CASSPQLRGQVDYGYTF
TGTGCCAGCAGCCCTCAATTAAGGGGCCAGGTTGACTATGGCTACACCTTC
>TRBD2|.|TRBV11-2|TRBJ2-1
CASIRGLAAYNEQFF
TGTGCCAGCATAAGAGGACTAGCGGCTTACAATGAGCAGTTCTTC
>.|once|TRBV5-1|TRBJ2-4
CASSLEGDPAKNIQYF
TGCGCCAGCAGCTTGGAGGGGGATCCAGCCAAAAACATTCAGTACTTC
>.|many|TRBV6-1|TRBJ1-2
CASSPENYGYTF
TGTGCCAGCAGTCCAGAAAACTATGGCTACACCTTC
>.|.|TRBV11-2|TRBJ2-1
CASSVHGGPYNEQFF
TGTGCCAGCAGCGTACACGGGGGGCCCTACAATGAGCAGTTCTTC
>.|few|TRBV7-8|TRBJ2-2
CASSLEGSGGELFF
TGTGCCAGCAGCTTAGAGGGGAGTGGCGGGGAGCTGTTTTTT
>.|.|TRBV12-3/TRBV12-4|TRBJ2-7
CASSSGRITYEQYF
TGTGCCAGCAGTTCGGGACGGATCACCTACGAGCAGTACTTC
>.|.|TRBV2|TRBJ2-7
CASSEVRSNEQYF
TGTGCCAGCAGTGAGGTAAGAAGCAACGAGCAGTACTTC
>.|.|TRBV12-3/TRBV12-4|TRBJ1-4
CASSFLGQGEKLFF
TGTGCCAGCAGTTTTTTGGGTCAGGGTGAAAAACTGTTTTTT
>.|few|TRBV29-1|TRBJ2-5
CSVEYGLRDQETQYF
TGCAGCGTTGAGTACGGGCTGAGGGACCAGGAGACCCAGTACTTC
>.|few|TRBV12-3/TRBV12-4|TRBJ2-5
CASSWEPRGTQYF
TGTGCCAGCAGCTGGGAGCCCCGAGGGACCCAGTACTTC
>.|.|TRBV3-1|TRBJ2-1
CASSQDRIAGEQFF
TGTGCCAGCAGCCAAGATCGAATTGCGGGGGAGCAGTTCTTC
>TRBD1|few|TRBV29-1|TRBJ2-6
CSVMDRASGANVLTF
TGCAGCGTTATGGACAGGGCATCTGGGGCCAACGTCCTGACTTTC
>.|few|TRBV29-1|TRBJ2-7
CSVLQGSTYEQYF
TGCAGCGTACTACAGGGCTCGACCTACGAGCAGTACTTC
>.|few|TRBV4-2|TRBJ1-4
CASSQADSGSDGKLFF
TGTGCCAGCAGCCAAGCGGACTCGGGGTCGGATGGGAAACTGTTTTTT
>.|.|TRBV11-2|TRBJ2-1
CASSLIASYNEQFF
TGTGCCAGCAGCTTAATAGCCTCGTACAATGAGCAGTTCTTC
>.|.|TRBV9|TRBJ2-7
CASSPSLGNYEQYF
TGTGCCAGCAGCCCCTCCCTGGGGAATTACGAGCAGTACTTC
>.|.|TRBV14|TRBJ2-1
CASSPGWNSMAEQFF
TGTGCCAGCAGCCCCGGCTGGAATAGCATGGCTGAGCAGTTCTTC